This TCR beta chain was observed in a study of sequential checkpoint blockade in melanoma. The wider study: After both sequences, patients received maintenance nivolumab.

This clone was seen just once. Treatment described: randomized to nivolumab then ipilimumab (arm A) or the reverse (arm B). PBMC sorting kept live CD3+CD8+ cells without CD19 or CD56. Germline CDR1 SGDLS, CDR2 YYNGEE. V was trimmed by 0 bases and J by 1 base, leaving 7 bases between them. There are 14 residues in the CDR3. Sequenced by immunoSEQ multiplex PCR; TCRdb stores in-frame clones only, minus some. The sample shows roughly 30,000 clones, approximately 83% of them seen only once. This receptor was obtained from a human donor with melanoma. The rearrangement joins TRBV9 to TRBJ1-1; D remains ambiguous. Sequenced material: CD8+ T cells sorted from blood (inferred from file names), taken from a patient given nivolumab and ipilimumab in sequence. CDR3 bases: TGTGCCAGCAGCGTAGATTCGGGGAACACTGAAGCTTTCTTT. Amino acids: CASSVDSGNTEAFF.